The subject of this entry is one T cell receptor (beta chain). This clone was picked up a small number of times. Its antigen is currently not known. Per-nucleotide qualities are absent, and no much larger clonotype sits a single base away. This sample was taken from a study of cytomegalovirus exposure and HLA in healthy donors (TCRdb year 2017). For the wider study: In an earlier analysis of around 540 of the donors, around 300 Gb of sequence data and 100 million or so unique TCR beta sequences from about 180 million T cells were reported. Of the 300 to 500 genotyped donors, more than 75% were placed in the genetic ancestry cluster associated with self-reported Caucasian donors. About 320 gigabases of sequencing data and approximately 85 million unique TCR sequences were included in an early release covering roughly 600 HLA-typed donors. An earlier analysis of roughly 580 of the donors used high-throughput TCR beta sequencing to judge whether each TCR beta V gene segment behaved as functional or pseudogenic. The number of donors typed differed by locus, with 629-630 for A, B, C, DRB1 and DQB1, around 560 for DQA1, 600 to 610 for DPA1, and some 440 for DPB1. The study aimed to test whether cataloging public T cell receptors could reveal signatures of past pathogen exposure. In a later genetic analysis, genome-wide SNP genotypes for about 65% of the 666 donors were used, and that subset was treated as a discovery cohort. Every repertoire in the discovery cohort had been generated on one and the same sequencing platform. The study combined high-throughput TCR immunosequencing, statistical association of individual TCRs with disease status, and machine learning to predict cytomegalovirus infection status. Four to six DR-DQ haplotypes were handled as single units for association and clustering because linkage in the cohort was strong. The later analysis used no new phenotypic data to find candidate immune exposures, relying instead on TCR beta sequences and their occurrence across donors. Donor age, sex, ethnicity and CMV serostatus were compiled alongside the repertoire data. Class I and class II HLA loci were covered by the typing at four-digit resolution. A later analysis re-analyzed previously published TCR beta repertoires from roughly 600 donors and added high-resolution HLA genotyping to study TCR occurrence patterns. Besides the first cohort of 666 subjects, a separate validation cohort made up of 90 to 150 different subjects was used. Using immunosequencing, the study profiled T cell repertoires from 500 to 800 subjects and related those repertoires to cytomegalovirus serostatus. On average, 235,054 unique TCR beta nucleotide sequences were sequenced per donor among more than 350 genotyped donors of the cohort, with 15% to 20% of those sequences being non-productive.

Library method: the immunoSEQ multiplex PCR assay. The multiplex PCR relied on a mix of 60 forward primers for TCR Vbeta segments and 13 reverse primers for TCR Jbeta segments. Amplification of the CDR3 region of rearranged TCR beta genes was performed with a multiplex PCR assay on genomic DNA. Amplified TCR beta libraries were sequenced as 87-base-pair reads on the Illumina HiSeq System. For the original study's pipeline: A later analysis tallied roughly 78 million unique TCR beta chains across the 640 or so repertoires, and around 9.9 million of those chains were shared by two or more donors. Raw reads were error-corrected and collapsed into unique sequences by a nearest-neighbor algorithm in which closely related sequences were merged to remove PCR and sequencing errors. V, D and J gene segments were assigned by aligning CDR3 sequences to IMGT reference sequences. For a sequence to be retained, a match of at least six nucleotides was required to both a V gene segment and a J gene segment. Rearrangements were called productive when the CDR3 lacked stop codons and stayed in frame with V and J; all others were non-productive. CDR3 was defined according to IMGT convention as the region running from the second conserved V-encoded cysteine to the conserved J-encoded phenylalanine. The earlier analysis of 500 to 650 of the donors excluded any sequence lacking an unambiguous match to a single V gene segment. In an earlier analysis of approximately 590 of the donors, V segments were called functional above 56.7% productive rearrangements and were called segregating when the between-donor standard deviation exceeded 5%. To diagnose cytomegalovirus status from the catalog of TCR beta chain sequences, a statistical classification framework was built. V and J gene assignment, in a later analysis, came from comparing TCR nucleotide sequences with IMGT/GENE-DB human TR gene sequences. The TCRdist pipeline was used in a later analysis to assign CDR3 sequences and most-parsimonious VDJ recombination scenarios. A later analysis defined each TCR beta chain by its CDR3 amino acid sequence plus V-gene family, and excluded reads lacking a unique V-gene family. To address suspected cross-contamination and a sequencing artifact, a later analysis removed 592 highly shared, low-generation-probability nucleotide sequences. A later analysis calculated a clonal expansion index for each public chain from normalized within-repertoire ranks of inferred template counts. A later analysis computed generation probabilities with a VDJ recombination model fitted to out-of-frame rearrangements, and checked the results against IGoR. In a later analysis, hypergeometric tests were used to score TCR-TCR, TCR-HLA and TCR-CMV co-occurrence, with a repertoire-size bias correction applied to TCR pairs. False discovery rates were estimated in a later analysis by permuting HLA or CMV assignments 20 times. In a later analysis, co-occurring TCRs were grouped using DBSCAN, and TCRdist sequence similarity was added for clustering within HLA-allele-positive subsets. For co-occurrence clustering, repertoires with fewer than 30,000 or more than 120,000 public chains were excluded, along with five repertoires with anomalous nucleotide sharing. TCRdb re-hosts the immuneACCESS table, in-frame sequences only. Its copies lack some clones; in the studies checked, an unresolved V gene accounts for under half of them, and the cause for the rest is not known. The D gene and trimming were derived from the DNA, and the V and J assignments and clone size from that table. In this sample the table shows roughly 99,000 clones, over 60% of which occur a single time. The biggest ten clones account for 4.2% of the sample.

The cohort consisted of hundreds of healthy bone marrow donors. All cohort members were sampled while nominally healthy, although unrecorded immune exposures were likely present. The donor tested CMV seronegative and was one of the 352 seronegative cohort members. A peripheral blood sample was collected from each donor, and TCR beta sequencing was performed on peripheral blood mononuclear cells. The Qiagen DNeasy Blood Extraction Kit was used to extract genomic DNA from the blood cell samples. The CDR3 contains 13 residues, cysteine and phenylalanine counted. Only the CDR3 portion is preserved as DNA: 39 bases, with reading frame beginning at the first base. Broader findings and caveats from the paper: For the cohort, immune exposure information was limited to CMV serostatus. Some IMGT-functional V segments, including TRBV6-2 and TRBV6-3, could not be told apart with the 87-base-pair reads, so those segments were excluded. This cohort had only TCR beta chains sequenced, and the lack of alpha or paired-chain data limited which features could be detected. Linkage disequilibrium might explain the correlated functional status among segregating V segments, but an unknown experimental factor could not be excluded. Cytomegalovirus status was reported to be diagnosed by the classifier with high specificity and sensitivity in both the original and validation cohorts. A further reported finding was that TCR beta sequences accurately predicted the HLA-A and HLA-B alleles for most subjects in the first cohort. A later genetic analysis associated a missense DCLRE1C variant with V-gene and J-gene trimming of TCR beta chains, and an independent cohort replicated the association. Most TCR sequences were observed very rarely across donors, whereas some public TCRs were present in many individuals. According to the authors, the approach could potentially be generalized to other disease states and immunological phenotypes. A cluster of highly shared sequence variants was judged likely to represent a technical artifact of the sequencing pipeline. HLA typing was unavailable for some donors at each locus, so association tests used only the typed subset. In a later analysis, TCR association rates were found to vary across HLA loci, with the most associated TCRs seen for DRB1 alleles and the fewest for HLA-C alleles. A later analysis reported that several top co-occurrence clusters appeared linked to parvovirus B19, influenza, CMV and Epstein-Barr virus. Roughly uniform sequencing depth across donors was assumed in presence/absence analyses, although this assumption may not hold. Assigning TCR associations to individual alleles was difficult when HLA alleles, especially DR and DQ, strongly co-occurred. In a later genetic analysis, fewer N-insertions in productive TCRs were reported among donors in an Asian-associated ancestry cluster than the roughly 710-donor mean. At a false discovery rate of 0.05, a later analysis linked 16,951 TCR beta sequences to specific HLA alleles. About 17 rarely observed V segments, including chromosome 9 orphons, were excluded from the earlier analysis of about 500 of the donors because counts were too low. In a later analysis, HLA-associated TCR beta chains showed more clonal expansion and lower generation probabilities than non-associated chains that were equally common. In an earlier analysis of around 600 of the donors, most TCR beta V segments appeared in productive rearrangements about 90% or about 30% of the time, broadly matching IMGT annotations. A later analysis found that most CMV-associated TCR beta chains appeared HLA-restricted, with HLA associations seemingly driven largely by CMV exposure. In vitro tests confirmed that a few of the cytomegalovirus-associated TCR beta chains recognize cytomegalovirus antigens. A total of 150 or so TCR beta chains were listed by the study as associated with cytomegalovirus.

This chain joins TRBV21-1 to TRBJ2-1; no check of the table's D call, TRBD2, against the DNA was made. TRBV21-1 is designated a pseudogene. The sequenced sample was PBMCs. The sequence came from a male donor in good health and CMV-seronegative. The CDR3 reads CASSKRAYNEQFF. The DNA sequence is as follows: TGTGCCAGCAGCAAACGAGCCTACAATGAGCAGTTCTTC.